Here is one TCR beta chain with its context. In the original analysis: Counts of nucleated cells, estimated from reference gene primer amplification, were obtained. Using immunoSEQ multiplex PCR, the repertoire was profiled, and TCRdb retains in-frame clones only, with some absent. V and J calls and clone size follow that table, whereas D and trimming were derived from the DNA. The repertoire includes about 97,000 clones, around 90% of them detected once, and approximately 2% sits in the top ten. The data originate from a study of blood T cell repertoires in COVID-19. Across the study: The United States, Italy and Spain supplied acute and convalescent COVID-19 samples. PBMCs, B-cell-depleted T cells, or T cells were the source of the cDNA or gDNA that made up the material.

V was pared by 5 bases and J by 4 bases, with 10 bases of the junction left unmatched. Germline assignment: CDR1 MGHRA and CDR2 YSYEKL. This CDR3 contains 16 residues. What was sequenced was peripheral blood. The source of this sequence is a middle-aged man with active COVID-19. The rearrangement uses TRBV4-1 and TRBJ2-3, with 9 bases aligning to TRBD1. The CDR3 DNA reads TGCGCCAGCAGCGGAACCGGGACAGGGAAATCAGATACGCAGTATTTT. Translated: CASSGTGTGKSDTQYF.